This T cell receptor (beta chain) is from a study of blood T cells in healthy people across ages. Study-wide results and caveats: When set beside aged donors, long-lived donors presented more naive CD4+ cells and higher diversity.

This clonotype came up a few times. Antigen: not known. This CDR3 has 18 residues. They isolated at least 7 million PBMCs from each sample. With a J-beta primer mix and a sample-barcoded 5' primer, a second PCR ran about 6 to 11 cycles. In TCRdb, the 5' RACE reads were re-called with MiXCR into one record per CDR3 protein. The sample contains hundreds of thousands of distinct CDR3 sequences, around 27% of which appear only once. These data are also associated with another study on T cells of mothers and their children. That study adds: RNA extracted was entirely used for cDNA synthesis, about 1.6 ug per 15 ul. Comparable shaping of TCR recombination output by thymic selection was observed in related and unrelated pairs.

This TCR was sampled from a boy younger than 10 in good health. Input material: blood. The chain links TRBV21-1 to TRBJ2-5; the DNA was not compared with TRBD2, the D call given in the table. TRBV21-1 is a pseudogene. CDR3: CASSKQSSGLAGLRAQYF. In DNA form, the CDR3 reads TGTGCCAGCAGCAAACAAAGCTCCGGACTAGCGGGTCTACGGGCCCAGTACTTC.